These 11 T cell receptor beta chains share one sample of origin, sequenced in a study of CD8 T cells in Susac syndrome. Reverse transcription of roughly 0.5 to 1 ug RNA was performed with random hexamers. One entry per CDR3 protein results from TCRdb running MiXCR on the immunoSEQ multiplex PCR reads. The profile shows about 80,000 distinct CDR3 sequences, roughly 91% of them singletons. The sample was CD4+ T cells from PBMCs. The receptors here all came from a human donor with Susac syndrome.

V usage is TRBV20-1 and J usage is TRBJ2-3, with a tentative D call TRBD2 (5 bases). The V end was cut by 1 base, the J end by 4 bases, with 15 bases between. The CDR3 consists of 15 residues. The germline gives CDR1 DFQATT, CDR2 SNEGSKA (reference sequence). Written as DNA, the CDR3 is TGCAGTGCTAGAGTAGAGTCGGGGAGAGCAGATACGCAGTATTTT. This encodes CSARVESGRADTQYF.

This clonotype was counted only a few times. This chain uses TRBV7-3 with TRBJ2-3; 9 nucleotides agree with TRBD2. The CDR3 runs 16 residues. V trimming: 2 bases; J trimming: 4 bases; junction bases outside the gene matches: 7. Germline assignment: CDR1 SGHTA and CDR2 FQGTGA. CDR3 bases: TGTGCCAGCAGCTTAGGGGCGGGAGGGCCCTCAGATACGCAGTATTTT. This encodes CASSLGAGGPSDTQYF.

The chain couples TRBV28 to TRBJ2-7, with 8 nucleotides matching TRBD2. The V gene's germline CDR1 is MDHEN and CDR2 SYDVKM. The CDR3 runs 13 residues. V trimming: 8 bases; J trimming: 4 bases; junction bases outside the gene matches: 7. CDR3 DNA: TGTGCCAGCGGAGACGGCGGGGGGTACGAGCAGTACTTC. The encoded protein is CASGDGGGYEQYF.

CDR3 nucleotides: TGTGCCAGCAGTTTGAAAGGTAACGAGCAGTACTTC. This codes for CASSLKGNEQYF. The V gene is TRBV6-5, the J gene TRBJ2-7; no clear D gene. This CDR3 contains 12 residues. V was clipped by 4 bases and J by 5 bases, with 9 bases between them. Germline assignment: CDR1 MNHEY and CDR2 SVGAGI.

The V gene is TRBV6-5, the J gene TRBJ2-3, with D unclear. Deletions cut 4 bases from V and 1 base from J, with 6 bases between. The CDR3 covers 13 residues. In germline, CDR1 is MNHEY, CDR2 SVGAGI. The CDR3 DNA follows: TGTGCCAGCAGTTTAGGCGGCACAGATACGCAGTATTTT. Protein sequence: CASSLGGTDTQYF.

This rearrangement joins TRBV19 to TRBJ2-7; 8 positions agree with TRBD1. V lost 7 bases and J lost 0; bases outside the gene matches: 5. This CDR3 spans 14 amino acids. Germline assignment: CDR1 LNHDA and CDR2 SQIVND (reference sequence). CDR3 sequence (DNA): TGTGCCAGTACCAAGACAGGGGTCTCCTACGAGCAGTACTTC. Translation: CASTKTGVSYEQYF.

This chain connects TRBV3-1 to TRBJ1-3; no definite D call. CDR1 and CDR2 (germline): LGHDT, YNNKEL (reference sequence). This CDR3 contains 14 residues. V was pared by 1 base and J by 4 bases, with 8 bases between. For the CDR3, the DNA is TGTGCCAGCAGCCAAGGGACTCAGGGAAACACCATATATTTT. This sequence encodes CASSQGTQGNTIYF.

This clonotype is a singleton in its sample. This chain links TRBV5-6 with TRBJ2-7; D is unresolved. CDR1 SGHDT and CDR2 YYEEEE come from the germline V gene. The CDR3 is made up of 11 amino acids. V lost 1 base, J lost 4 bases, and 3 bases lay in between. As DNA, the CDR3 is TGTGCCAGCAGCTTGAGGTACGAGCAGTACTTC. It translates to CASSLRYEQYF.

The chain employs TRBV5-1 and TRBJ2-1; 12 positions match TRBD2. Germline CDR1 SGHRS, CDR2 YFSETQ. The J segment lost 6 bases and the V segment lost 2 bases, leaving 12 bases of the junction unmatched. The length of the CDR3 is 18 residues. CDR3 DNA: TGCGCCAGCAGCTTTTTTGGACTAGCGGGATTGGGTGGCAATGAGCAGTTCTTC. This encodes CASSFFGLAGLGGNEQFF.

This CDR3 is CSARNRVGNQPQHF. The CDR3 DNA reads as TGCAGTGCTAGAAACAGGGTAGGCAATCAGCCCCAGCATTTT. The chain joins TRBV20-1 to TRBJ1-5; perhaps TRBD1 as D (6 bases). The CDR3 is 14 amino acids. Germline assignment: CDR1 DFQATT and CDR2 SNEGSKA (reference sequence). Trimming took 2 bases from V and 2 from J, leaving 10 bases between them.

The gene calls are TRBV20-1 and TRBJ2-5; 9 bases align to TRBD2. The CDR3 has 14 residues. Germline lookup yields CDR1 DFQATT and CDR2 SNEGSKA (reference sequence). J gave up 4 bases and V 7 bases, and 10 bases lay outside the gene matches. CDR3 coding DNA: TGCAGTGGGCAGCTGGCGGGGGGGCGAGAGACCCAGTACTTC. It encodes CSGQLAGGRETQYF.